The sequence of this T cell receptor beta chain was determined in a study of T-cell memory formation after mild COVID-19. Study summary: Largely donor-specific TCR clusters were found.

MiXCR, applied by TCRdb to the 5' RACE reads, yields one record per CDR3 protein. Altogether a few hundred thousand distinct CDR3 sequences are present, around a fifth being singletons, with the ten largest covering around 20%. This receptor was obtained from a man aged 18 to 35 who had mild COVID-19 (a few samples of this study predate the infection). Cell type and time point are not known. The sequenced material came from PBMCs or a T cell subset sorted from them (not recorded which).

The CDR3 region has the DNA TGTGCCAGCAGCCGTCAAGGGGGGGTCAGCACAGATACGCAGTATTTT. Amino acids: CASSRQGGVSTDTQYF. The chain joins TRBV9 to TRBJ2-3, with D possibly matching TRBD2 (7 bases). This CDR3 region has 16 residues. CDR1 is SGDLS and CDR2 is YYNGEE in the germline V gene. The V and J ends lost 4 bases and 0 bases respectively, with 15 bases between them.